These 7 T cell receptor beta chains came from one sample sequenced in a study of vaccination and CD4 T cells after COVID-19 (dated by TCRdb to the early 2020s). Their antigen targets remain unknown. Libraries were built with PCR. Sequencing instrument: Illumina iSeq 100. At the Johns Hopkins FTIC core, DNA from the cultured CD4+ T cells underwent TCR sequencing with the Oncomine TCR Beta short-read assay. Through fastp at Q25 and MiXCR, TCRdb rebuilt clones from the public reads, retaining in-frame beta chains. Every CDR3 protein is listed once, alongside the most common genes and DNA of its rows. Across this sample there are 12,000 or so distinct CDR3 sequences, with 50% seen only once. The ten biggest clones cover approximately 20% of the sample. What the treatment or condition label conveys for this sample: approximately 10-day PBMC culture with coronavirus spike peptide pools or control peptides (ViraFEST assay).

Sequences were obtained from CD4+ T cells from blood, cultured in vitro. These receptors were collected from a human donor who had recovered from COVID-19.

This clonotype was detected a few times. The chain joins TRBV19 to TRBJ2-2; TRBD2 matches at 8 bases. The CDR3 length is 15 residues. Trimming at V came to 10 bases and at J to 5 bases, leaving 12 bases not matched to a gene. Looked up from germline, CDR1 is LNHDA and CDR2 is SQIVND (reference sequence). The CDR3 DNA is TGTGCCATCTCCCCGGGACTAGTCGGGACCGGGGAGCTGTTTTTT. Protein product: CAISPGLVGTGELFF.

A few counts support this clonotype. The rearrangement joins TRBV20-1 to TRBJ2-2; either TRBD1 or TRBD2 may fit D (5 bases each). The CDR3 contains 16 residues. Trimming pared 3 bases from V and 3 bases from J, leaving 17 bases between. Germline V CDR1 and CDR2: DFQATT, SNEGSKA (reference sequence). CDR3 DNA sequence: TGCAGTGCTAGGGATCCCTTTGGGGGTGACACCGGGGAGCTGTTTTTT. Translation: CSARDPFGGDTGELFF.

The chain joins TRBV11-2 to TRBJ1-5; D uncertain. The CDR3 length is 13 residues. Per the germline V gene, CDR1 is SGHAT and CDR2 is FQNNGV. With 5 bases removed from V and 5 bases from J, the gap between germline ends came to 10 bases. CDR3 coding DNA: TGTGCCAGCAGCCCCCACGGTGATCAGCCCCAGCATTTT. Its protein product is CASSPHGDQPQHF.

The chain couples TRBV20-1 to TRBJ1-3; 7 positions match TRBD1. Per the germline V gene, CDR1 is DFQATT and CDR2 is SNEGSKA (reference sequence). V shed 4 bases and J 0 bases; nucleotides not matched to a gene: 18. The CDR3 runs 19 residues. DNA of the CDR3: TGCAGTGCTAAGAGACCGGGACAGACTCCTCCGTACTCTGGAAACACCATATATTTT. As protein: CSAKRPGQTPPYSGNTIYF.

This clonotype showed up just a few times. The chain joins TRBV12-3 or TRBV12-4 to TRBJ1-1, with D unclear. V lost 3 bases and J lost 5, with 16 bases in between. The CDR3 runs 15 residues. The CDR3, as DNA: TGTGCCAGCAGTTTCTCTGCGCGCAGGCCAACTGAAGCTTTCTTT. It is translated as CASSFSARRPTEAFF.

V gene TRBV6-1 combines with J gene TRBJ1-6; 7 bases align to TRBD1. This CDR3 contains 18 residues. Germline V gives CDR1 MNHNS, CDR2 SASEGT. The ends lost 6 bases at V and 5 bases at J; junction bases unmatched: 16. CDR3 sequence: CASRKLGVFGTDNSPLHF. DNA for the CDR3: TGTGCCAGCAGAAAACTCGGGGTTTTTGGGACAGATAATTCACCCCTCCACTTT.

This chain links TRBV6-5 with TRBJ2-7; 8 bases align to TRBD2. Germline trimming cut 2 bases from V and 4 bases from J; bases unmatched to any gene: 1. Germline V gene data show CDR1 as MNHEY and CDR2 as SVGAGI. The CDR3 is 13 residues long. The CDR3: CASSYGTSYEQYF. CDR3 coding DNA: TGTGCCAGCAGTTACGGGACTAGTTACGAGCAGTACTTC.